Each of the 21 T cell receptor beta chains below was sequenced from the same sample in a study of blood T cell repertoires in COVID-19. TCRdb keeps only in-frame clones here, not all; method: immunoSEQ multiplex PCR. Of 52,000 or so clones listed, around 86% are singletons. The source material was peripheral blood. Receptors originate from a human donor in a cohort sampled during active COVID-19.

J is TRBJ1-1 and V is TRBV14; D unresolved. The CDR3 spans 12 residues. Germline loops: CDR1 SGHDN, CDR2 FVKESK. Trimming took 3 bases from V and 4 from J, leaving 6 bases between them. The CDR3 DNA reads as TGTGCCAGCAGCCACGGGGTCACTGAAGCTTTCTTT. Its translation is CASSHGVTEAFF.

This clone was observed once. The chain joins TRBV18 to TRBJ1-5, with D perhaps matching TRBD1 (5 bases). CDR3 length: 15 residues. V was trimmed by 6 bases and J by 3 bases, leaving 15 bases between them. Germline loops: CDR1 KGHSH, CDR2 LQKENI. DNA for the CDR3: TGTGCCAGCTCCCCCGCGGGGGAGATCAATCAGCCCCAGCATTTT. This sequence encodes CASSPAGEINQPQHF.

The CDR3: CASSFLLAGGPGTDTQYF. CDR3 sequence (DNA): TGTGCCAGCAGTTTTCTACTAGCGGGAGGGCCAGGTACAGATACGCAGTATTTT. The rearrangement uses TRBV28 and TRBJ2-3; 13 positions agree with TRBD2. V trimming: 3 bases; J trimming: 3 bases; junction bases outside the gene matches: 9. CDR3 length: 18 amino acids. From germline, CDR1 is MDHEN and CDR2 SYDVKM.

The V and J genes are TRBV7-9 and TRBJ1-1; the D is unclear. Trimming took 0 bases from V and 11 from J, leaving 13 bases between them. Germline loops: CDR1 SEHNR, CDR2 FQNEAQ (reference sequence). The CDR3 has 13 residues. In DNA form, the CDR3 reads TGTGCCAGCAGCTTAGCTTCGTGGAGGGCTGCTTTCTTT. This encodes CASSLASWRAAFF. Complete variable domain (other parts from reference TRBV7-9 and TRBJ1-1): DTGVSQNPRHKITKRGQNVTFRCDPISEHNRLYWYRQTLGQGPEFLTYFQNEAQLEKSRLLSDRFSAERPKGSFSTLEIQRTEQGDSAMYLCASSLASWRAAFFGQGTRLTVV.

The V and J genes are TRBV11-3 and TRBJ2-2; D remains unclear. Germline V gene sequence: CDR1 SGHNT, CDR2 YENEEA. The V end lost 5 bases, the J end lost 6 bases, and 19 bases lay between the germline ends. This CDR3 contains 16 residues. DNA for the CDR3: TGTGCCAGCAGCCCGGGTGGTACCCTCGGCGCCGGGGAGCTGTTTTTT. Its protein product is CASSPGGTLGAGELFF.

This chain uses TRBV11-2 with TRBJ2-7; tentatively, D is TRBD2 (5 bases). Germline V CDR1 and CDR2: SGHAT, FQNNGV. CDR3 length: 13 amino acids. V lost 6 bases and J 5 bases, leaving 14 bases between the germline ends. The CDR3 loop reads CASRSLGSHEQYF. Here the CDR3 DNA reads TGTGCCAGCAGATCACTAGGGTCCCACGAGCAGTACTTC.

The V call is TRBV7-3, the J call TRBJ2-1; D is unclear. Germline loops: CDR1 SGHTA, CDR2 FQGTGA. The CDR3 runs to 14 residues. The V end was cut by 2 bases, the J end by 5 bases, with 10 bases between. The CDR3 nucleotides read TGTGCCAGCAGCTTACCTGACTCGAACAATGAGCAGTTCTTC. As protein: CASSLPDSNNEQFF.

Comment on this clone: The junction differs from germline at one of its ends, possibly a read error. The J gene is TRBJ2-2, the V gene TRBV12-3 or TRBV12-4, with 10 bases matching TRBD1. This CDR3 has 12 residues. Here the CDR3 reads CASEPDRGGLFF. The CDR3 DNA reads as TGTGCCAGCGAGCCGGACAGGGGGGGGCTGTTTTTT.

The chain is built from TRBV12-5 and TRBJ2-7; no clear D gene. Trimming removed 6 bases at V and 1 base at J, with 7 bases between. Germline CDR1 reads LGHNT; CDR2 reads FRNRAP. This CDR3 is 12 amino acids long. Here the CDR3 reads CASGPRSYEQYF. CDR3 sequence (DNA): TGTGCTAGTGGACCTAGATCCTACGAGCAGTACTTC.

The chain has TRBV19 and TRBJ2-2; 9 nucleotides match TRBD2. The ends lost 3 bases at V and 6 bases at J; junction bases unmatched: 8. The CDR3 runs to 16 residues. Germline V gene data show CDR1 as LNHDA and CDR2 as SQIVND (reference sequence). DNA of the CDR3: TGTGCCAGTAGTATGTTCGGCGGGAGGGCCCCCGGGGAGCTGTTTTTT. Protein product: CASSMFGGRAPGELFF.

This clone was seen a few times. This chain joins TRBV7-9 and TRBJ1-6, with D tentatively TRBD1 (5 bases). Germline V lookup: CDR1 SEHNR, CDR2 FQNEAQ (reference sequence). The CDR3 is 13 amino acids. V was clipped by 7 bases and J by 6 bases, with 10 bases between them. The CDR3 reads CASNRGSNSPLHF. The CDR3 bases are TGTGCCAGCAATAGGGGTTCTAATTCACCCCTCCACTTT.

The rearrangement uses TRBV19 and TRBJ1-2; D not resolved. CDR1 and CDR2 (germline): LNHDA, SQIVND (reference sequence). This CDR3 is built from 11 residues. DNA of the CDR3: TGTGGCTCCGGAGGGAACTATGGCTACACCTTC. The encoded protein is CGSGGNYGYTF.

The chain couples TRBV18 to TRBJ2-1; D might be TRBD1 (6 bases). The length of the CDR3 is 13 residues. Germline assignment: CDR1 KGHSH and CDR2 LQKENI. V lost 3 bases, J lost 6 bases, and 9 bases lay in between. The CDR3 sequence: CASSPEQGNEQFF. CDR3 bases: TGTGCCAGCTCACCGGAACAGGGCAATGAGCAGTTCTTC.

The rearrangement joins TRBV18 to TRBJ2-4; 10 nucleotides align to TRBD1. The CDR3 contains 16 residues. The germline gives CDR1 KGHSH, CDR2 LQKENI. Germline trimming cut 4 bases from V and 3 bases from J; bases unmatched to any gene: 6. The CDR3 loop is CASSRTGGVVKNIQYF. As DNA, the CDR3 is TGTGCCAGCTCACGGACAGGGGGTGTTGTCAAAAACATTCAGTACTTC.

CDR3 nucleotides: TGTGCCAGCAGCCTCCGGACAGGCTCGGGTAATCAGCCCCAGCATTTT. As protein: CASSLRTGSGNQPQHF. The rearrangement uses TRBV7-8 and TRBJ1-5; 7 nucleotides agree with TRBD1. CDR1 is SGHVS and CDR2 is FQNEAQ in the germline V gene. This CDR3 is built from 16 residues. J gave up 4 bases and V 5 bases, and 11 bases lay outside the gene matches.

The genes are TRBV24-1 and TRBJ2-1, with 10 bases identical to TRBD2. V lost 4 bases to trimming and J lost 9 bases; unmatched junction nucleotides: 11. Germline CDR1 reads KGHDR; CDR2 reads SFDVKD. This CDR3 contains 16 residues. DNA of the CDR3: TGTGCCACCAGTGACTCCAGCGGGAGGGCCGCGGGTGAGCAGTTCTTC. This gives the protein CATSDSSGRAAGEQFF.

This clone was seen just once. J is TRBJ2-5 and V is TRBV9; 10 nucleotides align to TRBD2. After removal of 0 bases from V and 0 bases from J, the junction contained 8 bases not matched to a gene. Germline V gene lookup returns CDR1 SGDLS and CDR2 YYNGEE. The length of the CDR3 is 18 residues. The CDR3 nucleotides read TGTGCCAGCAGCGTAGCATTAGCGGGGGGCATCGACCAAGAGACCCAGTACTTC. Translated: CASSVALAGGIDQETQYF.

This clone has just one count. The CDR3 loop is CATGPGQGAREQYF. The CDR3 DNA is TGTGCCACAGGACCAGGACAGGGGGCGCGGGAGCAGTACTTC. The chain links TRBV19 to TRBJ2-7, with 11 bases that match TRBD1. This CDR3 has 14 amino acids. V lost 10 bases to trimming and J lost 7 bases; unmatched junction nucleotides: 12. Per germline, CDR1 LNHDA and CDR2 SQIVND (reference sequence).

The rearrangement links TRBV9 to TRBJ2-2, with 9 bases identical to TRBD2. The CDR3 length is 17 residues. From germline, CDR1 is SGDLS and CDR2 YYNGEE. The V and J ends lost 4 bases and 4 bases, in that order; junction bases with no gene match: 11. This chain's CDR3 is CASSPHSGSYLTGELFF. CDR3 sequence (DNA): TGTGCCAGCAGCCCCCATAGCGGGAGTTACCTCACCGGGGAGCTGTTTTTT.

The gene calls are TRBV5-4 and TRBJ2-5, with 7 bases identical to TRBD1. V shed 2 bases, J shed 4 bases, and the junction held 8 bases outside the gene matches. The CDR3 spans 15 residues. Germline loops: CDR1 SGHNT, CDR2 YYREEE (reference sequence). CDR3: CASSFRQGQRETQYF. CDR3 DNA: TGTGCCAGCAGCTTCCGACAGGGACAGCGAGAGACCCAGTACTTC.

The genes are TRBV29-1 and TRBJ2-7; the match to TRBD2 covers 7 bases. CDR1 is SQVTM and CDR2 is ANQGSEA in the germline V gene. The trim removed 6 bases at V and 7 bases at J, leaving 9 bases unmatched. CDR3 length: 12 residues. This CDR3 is CSVGGSSREQYF. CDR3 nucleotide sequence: TGCAGCGTGGGCGGGAGTTCACGGGAGCAGTACTTC.